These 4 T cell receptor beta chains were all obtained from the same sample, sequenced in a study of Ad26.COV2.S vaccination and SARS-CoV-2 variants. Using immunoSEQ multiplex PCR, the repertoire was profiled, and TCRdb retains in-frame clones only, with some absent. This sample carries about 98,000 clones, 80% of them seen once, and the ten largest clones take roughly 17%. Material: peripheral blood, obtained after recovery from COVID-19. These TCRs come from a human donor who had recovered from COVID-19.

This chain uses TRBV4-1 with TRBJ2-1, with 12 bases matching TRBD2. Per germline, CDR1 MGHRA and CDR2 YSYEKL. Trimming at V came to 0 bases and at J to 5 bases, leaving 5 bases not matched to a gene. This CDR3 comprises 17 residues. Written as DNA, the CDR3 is TGCGCCAGCAGCCAAGACTTACTAGCGGGGGGAAACAATGAGCAGTTCTTC. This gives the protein CASSQDLLAGGNNEQFF.

The CDR3 nucleotides are TGTGCCAGCAGCCAAGCTAGGGGCTCCTCTGGAAACACCATATATTTT. Translating it yields CASSQARGSSGNTIYF. The chain recombines TRBV3-1 (or the pseudogene TRBV3-2) with TRBJ1-3, with D perhaps matching TRBD1 (5 bases). The CDR3 contains 16 residues. Trimming removed 1 base from V and 0 bases from J, with 10 bases in between. Germline CDR1 is LGHDT and CDR2 is YNNKEL (reference sequence).

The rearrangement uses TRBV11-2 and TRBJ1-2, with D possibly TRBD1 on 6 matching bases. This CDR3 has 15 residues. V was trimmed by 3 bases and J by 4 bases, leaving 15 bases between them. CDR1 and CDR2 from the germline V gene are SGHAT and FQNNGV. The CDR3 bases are TGTGCCAGCAGCTTGACGGGGGCATGGAGCTATGGCTACACCTTC. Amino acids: CASSLTGAWSYGYTF.

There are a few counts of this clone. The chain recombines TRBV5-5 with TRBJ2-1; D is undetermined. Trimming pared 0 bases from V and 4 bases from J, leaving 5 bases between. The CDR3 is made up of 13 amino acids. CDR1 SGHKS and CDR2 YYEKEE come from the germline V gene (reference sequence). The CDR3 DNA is TGTGCCAGCAGCTTGGGCCAGTACAATGAGCAGTTCTTC. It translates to CASSLGQYNEQFF.